These 16 T cell receptor beta chains were sequenced from one sample in a study of CD8+CD57+ T cells in acquired aplastic anemia. Genomic DNA, the template, was used for profiling of the TCR beta VDJ and CDR3. TCRdb ran MiXCR on the reads and lists one entry per CDR3 protein. Altogether about half a million distinct CDR3 sequences are present, approximately 32% being singletons, with the ten largest covering less than 0.85%. CD8+CD57+ cell expansion, shown by flow cytometry, had occurred in the patients selected for sequencing. Sequences were obtained from sorted CD4+, CD8+, or CD8+CD57+ T cells (not recorded which) from PBMCs. Every receptor here comes from a human donor with aplastic anemia.

The gene calls are TRBV25-1 and TRBJ1-2; unclear D gene. There are 15 residues in the CDR3. The germline V gene has CDR1 MGHDK and CDR2 SYGVNS. Trimming left V 6 bases short and J 0 bases short, with 14 bases between. The CDR3 is CASSTRTEANYGYTF. CDR3 nucleotides: TGTGCCAGCAGCACCCGGACGGAAGCTAACTATGGCTACACCTTC.

This clonotype was found a few times. The chain couples TRBV19 to TRBJ2-1; 10 nucleotides align to TRBD2. CDR3 length: 19 amino acids. CDR1 and CDR2 from the germline V gene are LNHDA and SQIVND (reference sequence). V shed 5 bases, J shed 0 bases, and the junction held 13 bases outside the gene matches. The CDR3 protein is CASSPRLAGVTSSYNEQFF. The CDR3 region has the DNA TGTGCCAGTAGTCCCCGGCTAGCGGGAGTAACCAGCTCCTACAATGAGCAGTTCTTC.

This clonotype was seen ten or more times. The chain employs TRBV7-9 and TRBJ1-1; the match to TRBD1 covers 9 bases. This CDR3 contains 14 residues. With 5 bases clipped from V and 1 base from J, the junction kept 2 bases outside the gene matches. In germline, CDR1 is SEHNR, CDR2 FQNEAQ (reference sequence). The CDR3: CASSLQGANTEAFF. The CDR3 nucleotides are TGTGCCAGCAGCCTACAGGGGGCGAACACTGAAGCTTTCTTT.

The chain joins TRBV2 to TRBJ2-2; D not resolved. Trimming shortened V by 8 bases and J by 5 bases, and 12 bases separated the two germline ends. CDR1 SNHLY and CDR2 FYNNEI come from the germline V gene. The CDR3 extends over 13 amino acids. Here the CDR3 reads CASGKVETGELFF. CDR3 nucleotides: TGTGCCAGCGGAAAAGTTGAAACCGGGGAGCTGTTTTTT.

The genes are TRBV12-3 or TRBV12-4 and TRBJ2-1; TRBD2 agrees at 8 bases. The CDR3 spans 15 residues. The V segment lost 6 bases and the J segment 6 bases; nucleotides outside the gene matches: 10. The CDR3 DNA reads as TGTGCCAGCAGGCAGACTAGCGTCTCGGTCAATGAGCAGTTCTTC. Residues: CASRQTSVSVNEQFF.

CDR3 sequence (DNA): TGCAGTAGTACTAGCGGATCTTCCGGGGAGCTGTTTTTT. Residues: CSSTSGSSGELFF. This chain joins TRBV20-1 and TRBJ2-2; TRBD2 aligns across 8 bases. J was trimmed by 6 bases and V by 8 bases; bases with no gene match: 8. The CDR3 length is 13 residues. Germline assignment: CDR1 DFQATT and CDR2 SNEGSKA (reference sequence).

Remarks on this clonotype: One base away lies a much larger clone, so this may be a sequencing read error. The V call is TRBV7-3, the J call TRBJ1-2; TRBD1 aligns across 7 bases. CDR1 SGHTA and CDR2 FQGTGA come from the germline V gene. CDR3 length equals 16 residues. The CDR3 sequence: CASSLGSQGDFSGYIF. The CDR3 DNA follows: TGTGCCAGCAGCTTAGGTTCTCAGGGGGACTTTAGCGGCTACATCTTC.

This clonotype was counted many times. The chain couples TRBV2 to TRBJ1-5; D not certain. Germline values: CDR1 SNHLY, CDR2 FYNNEI. The CDR3 loop spans 12 amino acids. V was trimmed by 7 bases and J by 10 bases, leaving 14 bases between them. CDR3 in amino acids: CASTDRAVPQHF. CDR3 coding DNA: TGTGCCAGCACCGACCGGGCAGTACCCCAGCATTTT.

This clonotype was observed at least ten times. The chain combines TRBV19 with TRBJ1-1; TRBD1 agrees at 7 bases. The CDR3 is made up of 14 amino acids. J lost 1 base, V lost 6 bases, and 5 bases had no gene match. Germline V gene lookup returns CDR1 LNHDA and CDR2 SQIVND (reference sequence). CDR3 sequence reads: CASRRDSGNTEAFF. In nucleotides, the CDR3 is TGTGCCAGTAGGAGGGACAGTGGGAACACTGAAGCTTTCTTT.

In its sample, this clonotype was seen many times. This sequence joins TRBV2 and TRBJ1-5; D might be TRBD1 (5 bases). Trimming shortened V by 5 bases and J by 0 bases, and 11 bases separated the two germline ends. Germline CDR1 reads SNHLY; CDR2 reads FYNNEI. The length of the CDR3 is 15 residues. CDR3 DNA: TGTGCCAGCAGTCAGGACACCTATAGCAATCAGCCCCAGCATTTT. Translating it yields CASSQDTYSNQPQHF.

This clonotype was detected many times. This sequence joins TRBV10-3 and TRBJ2-1; 12 bases are a match to TRBD2. Germline values: CDR1 ENHRY, CDR2 SYGVKD. This CDR3 is built from 15 residues. V trimming: 7 bases; J trimming: 6 bases; junction bases outside the gene matches: 7. The CDR3 nucleotides read TGTGCCATCACCTCGACTAGCGGGAGTGGCAATGAGCAGTTCTTC. This translates into CAITSTSGSGNEQFF.

Worth noting for this clonotype: It may be a read error: a sequence one base away is much more abundant. This chain connects TRBV9 to TRBJ2-7, with D hard to call. V shed 4 bases and J shed 2 bases, with 13 bases lying between them. The germline V gene has CDR1 SGDLS and CDR2 YYNGEE. CDR3 length equals 14 residues. The CDR3 protein is CASSLQTGTYEQYF. The DNA for the CDR3 is TGTGCCAGCAGCCTCCAGACTGGTACCTACGAGCAGTACTTC.

This clonotype was counted ten times or more. The rearrangement links TRBV20-1 to TRBJ1-6; weak D call: TRBD1 (6 bases). The V end lost 6 bases, the J end lost 5 bases, and 8 bases lay between the germline ends. CDR1 is DFQATT and CDR2 is SNEGSKA in the germline V gene (reference sequence). The CDR3 spans 12 residues. The CDR3 sequence is CSADSNNSPLHF. In DNA form, the CDR3 reads TGCAGTGCGGACAGTAATAATTCACCCCTCCACTTT.

This clonotype was seen a handful of times. The chain employs TRBV30 and TRBJ2-7; perhaps TRBD2 as D (6 bases). From germline, CDR1 is GTSNPN and CDR2 SVGIG (reference sequence). V lost 5 bases and J lost 2, with 10 bases in between. The CDR3 contains 12 residues. The chain's CDR3 is CAWGTGTYEQYF. As DNA, the CDR3 is TGTGCCTGGGGGACTGGGACCTACGAGCAGTACTTC.

Remarks on this clonotype: Relative to the germline gene, one junction end is altered; a read error may explain this. CDR3 in amino acids: CASSSYRDRAISGANILTF. CDR3 sequence (DNA): TGTGCCAGCAGCTCGTACCGGGACAGGGCGATCTCTGGGGCCAACATCCTGACTTTC. The rearrangement uses TRBV3-1 and TRBJ2-6, with 9 positions matching TRBD1. There are 19 residues in the CDR3. Germline V gene lookup returns CDR1 LGHDT and CDR2 YNNKEL (reference sequence).

This chain uses TRBV6-4 with TRBJ2-7, with D perhaps matching TRBD2 (7 bases). The CDR3 sequence is 14 residues long. Deletions cut 4 bases from V and 1 base from J, with 11 bases between. The germline V gene encodes CDR1 MRHNA and CDR2 SNTAGT. The CDR3 nucleotides read TGTGCCAGCAGTGGGCGGGGGCGGTCCTACGAGCAGTACTTC. Amino acid sequence: CASSGRGRSYEQYF.